These T cell receptor beta chains were read from a single sample in a study of T cells in Graves' hyperthyroidism and ophthalmopathy. TCRdb used MiXCR to reprocess the multiplex PCR reads, holding one entry per CDR3 protein. The table includes under 350,000 distinct CDR3 sequences, about 15% detected once. The specimen was blood. These receptors came from a woman in her sixties or seventies with Graves' ophthalmopathy. The CDR3 runs from the conserved cysteine through the conserved F or W. The D gene is left open where the match is weak. Clone size is given for some rows only: seen once, a few or many times, or a class if the clone is expanded.

j_gene: TRBJ1-2
d_gene: TRBD1
abundance: many
v_gene: TRBV7-2
CDR3nt: TGTGCCAGCAGCTTAGGGGCTTCCGGACAGGGAGGCTACACCTTC
CDR3aa: CASSLGASGQGGYTF

j_gene: TRBJ1-5
d_gene: TRBD1
abundance: many
v_gene: TRBV4-1
CDR3nt: TGCGCCAGCAGCCCGGGCAGTAGGACAGGGGACAATCAGCCCCAGCATTTT
CDR3aa: CASSPGSRTGDNQPQHF

j_gene: TRBJ2-5
d_gene: TRBD2
abundance: few
v_gene: TRBV5-1
CDR3nt: TGCGCCAGCAGCTGGGGGACTAGCGGAGAAGAGACCCAGTACTTC
CDR3aa: CASSWGTSGEETQYF

j_gene: TRBJ1-3
d_gene: TRBD1
abundance: many
v_gene: TRBV7-6
CDR3nt: TGTGCCAGCAGGAAAGGGACAGGAAGCTCTGGAAACACCATATATTTT
CDR3aa: CASRKGTGSSGNTIYF

j_gene: TRBJ2-2
d_gene: -
abundance: -
v_gene: TRBV19
CDR3nt: TGTGCCAGTAGGTTCCAAACGAACACCGGGGAGCTGTTTTTT
CDR3aa: CASRFQTNTGELFF

j_gene: TRBJ1-2
d_gene: -
abundance: many
v_gene: TRBV13
CDR3nt: TGTGCCAGCAGCTTAGGCACAGTGAACTATGGCTACACCTTC
CDR3aa: CASSLGTVNYGYTF

j_gene: TRBJ2-1
d_gene: TRBD2
abundance: many
v_gene: TRBV11-3
CDR3nt: TGTGCCAGCAGCCCCGGGACTAGCGGGCCCGGCTACAATGAGCAGTTCTTC
CDR3aa: CASSPGTSGPGYNEQFF

j_gene: TRBJ2-7
d_gene: -
abundance: -
v_gene: TRBV6-2/TRBV6-3
CDR3nt: TGTGCCAGCAGCGACCGGAGGGGCTCCTACGAGCAGTACTTC
CDR3aa: CASSDRRGSYEQYF

j_gene: TRBJ2-2
d_gene: TRBD1
abundance: -
v_gene: TRBV5-1
CDR3nt: TGCGCCAGCAGCCTCCAAGAGGCCGGGACAGGGAGTATAAGGCACACCGGGGAGCTGTTTTTT
CDR3aa: CASSLQEAGTGSIRHTGELFF

j_gene: TRBJ2-1
d_gene: TRBD1
abundance: many
v_gene: TRBV5-6
CDR3nt: TGTGCCAGCAGCTCCGGGACAGGGCAGGGCAATGAGCAGTTCTTC
CDR3aa: CASSSGTGQGNEQFF

j_gene: TRBJ1-4
d_gene: -
abundance: many
v_gene: TRBV27
CDR3nt: TGTGCCAGCAGTTTTACTTACTCTAGGGGAGAAAAACTGTTTTTT
CDR3aa: CASSFTYSRGEKLFF

j_gene: TRBJ2-3
d_gene: TRBD2
abundance: few
v_gene: TRBV6-1
CDR3nt: TGTGCCAGCTACGAGCGGGGTGGGGCAGATACGCAGTATTTT
CDR3aa: CASYERGGADTQYF

j_gene: TRBJ1-4
d_gene: -
abundance: -
v_gene: TRBV6-1
CDR3nt: TGTGCCAGCAGTTACAGGACCCATGAAAAACTGTTTTTT
CDR3aa: CASSYRTHEKLFF

j_gene: TRBJ1-1
d_gene: -
abundance: many
v_gene: TRBV6-2/TRBV6-3
CDR3nt: TGTGCCAGCAGGGGCGTTGGGAACACTGAAGCTTTCTTT
CDR3aa: CASRGVGNTEAFF

j_gene: TRBJ1-2
d_gene: -
abundance: many
v_gene: TRBV7-2
CDR3nt: TGTGCCAGCAGCTTTTCTCGGACGACAACGGGAAATGGCTACACCTTC
CDR3aa: CASSFSRTTTGNGYTF

j_gene: TRBJ2-5
d_gene: -
abundance: -
v_gene: TRBV20-1
CDR3nt: TGCAGTGCTAGACAGACAGGCCAAGAGACCCAGTACTTC
CDR3aa: CSARQTGQETQYF

j_gene: TRBJ1-2
d_gene: -
abundance: many
v_gene: TRBV7-7
CDR3nt: TGTGCTAGCAGCTTAGAGGACAACTATGGCTACACCTTC
CDR3aa: CASSLEDNYGYTF

j_gene: TRBJ1-4
d_gene: -
abundance: -
v_gene: TRBV20-1
CDR3nt: TGTGCCTGGAGTGGCTCAGGGAGAAATGAAAAACTGTTTTTT
CDR3aa: CAWSGSGRNEKLFF

j_gene: TRBJ2-7
d_gene: -
abundance: many
v_gene: TRBV4-3
CDR3nt: TGCGCCAGCAGCCAAGATTATCAGGTAACCTACGAGCAGTACTTC
CDR3aa: CASSQDYQVTYEQYF

j_gene: TRBJ2-7
d_gene: -
abundance: -
v_gene: TRBV10-3
CDR3nt: TGTGCCATCGGAGGGAACTCCTACGAGCAGTACTTC
CDR3aa: CAIGGNSYEQYF

j_gene: TRBJ2-4
d_gene: -
abundance: few
v_gene: TRBV28
CDR3nt: TGTGCCAGCAGCCGGGACCAAATCATTCTAGCCAAAAACATTCAGTACTTC
CDR3aa: CASSRDQIILAKNIQYF

j_gene: TRBJ2-7
d_gene: TRBD1
abundance: -
v_gene: TRBV5-4
CDR3nt: TGTGCCAGCAGCTTGGGACAGGGCAAACAGTACTTC
CDR3aa: CASSLGQGKQYF

j_gene: TRBJ2-1
d_gene: TRBD2
abundance: many
v_gene: TRBV28
CDR3nt: TGTGCCAGCAGCTGGACTAGCGGGAGGATGGATGAGCAGTTCTTC
CDR3aa: CASSWTSGRMDEQFF

j_gene: TRBJ1-4
d_gene: -
abundance: -
v_gene: TRBV5-1
CDR3nt: TGCGCCAGCAGCGCGACTCACCGAGGTGAAAAACTGTTTTTT
CDR3aa: CASSATHRGEKLFF

j_gene: TRBJ2-2
d_gene: -
abundance: -
v_gene: TRBV20-1
CDR3nt: TGCAGTGCTAGAGATCAGGCCAGAAACACCGGGGAGCCGTTTTTT
CDR3aa: CSARDQARNTGEPFF

j_gene: TRBJ1-5
d_gene: -
abundance: few
v_gene: TRBV9
CDR3nt: TGTGCCAGCAGTGAAGACGGAAGCAATCAGCCCCAGCATTTT
CDR3aa: CASSEDGSNQPQHF

j_gene: TRBJ2-7
d_gene: TRBD1
abundance: -
v_gene: TRBV12-5
CDR3nt: TGTGCTAGTGGTTTGGCCACCGGGACAGACATCTACGAGCAGTACTTC
CDR3aa: CASGLATGTDIYEQYF

j_gene: TRBJ1-2
d_gene: TRBD1
abundance: -
v_gene: TRBV19
CDR3nt: TGTGCCAGTCTTGACGACAGGGGGTTTGGCTACACCTTC
CDR3aa: CASLDDRGFGYTF

j_gene: TRBJ2-1
d_gene: TRBD1
abundance: -
v_gene: TRBV6-2/TRBV6-3
CDR3nt: TGTGCCAGCAGAAGACCGGGACAGGGGGTCTTCGGAGACAATGAGCAGTTCTTC
CDR3aa: CASRRPGQGVFGDNEQFF

j_gene: TRBJ1-5
d_gene: -
abundance: many
v_gene: TRBV3-1
CDR3nt: TGTGCCAGCAGCGCGACTGGTTATAGCAATCAGCCCCAGCATTTT
CDR3aa: CASSATGYSNQPQHF

j_gene: TRBJ1-5
d_gene: -
abundance: -
v_gene: TRBV20-1
CDR3nt: TGCAGTGCTAGACACCTTTCGGGCAATCAGCCCCAGCATTTT
CDR3aa: CSARHLSGNQPQHF

j_gene: TRBJ1-2
d_gene: -
abundance: many
v_gene: TRBV12-3/TRBV12-4
CDR3nt: TGTGCCAGCAGTTTAGTCGGGACACAACGGAACTATGGCTACACCTTC
CDR3aa: CASSLVGTQRNYGYTF

j_gene: TRBJ2-3
d_gene: -
abundance: many
v_gene: TRBV5-8
CDR3nt: TGTGCCAGCAGCCTACCGGGATCCCACGCCGTCGTTACAGATACGCAGTATTTT
CDR3aa: CASSLPGSHAVVTDTQYF

j_gene: TRBJ1-1
d_gene: -
abundance: many
v_gene: TRBV5-1
CDR3nt: TGCGCCAGCAGCTTCACCGAGAACACTGAAGCTTTCTTT
CDR3aa: CASSFTENTEAFF

j_gene: TRBJ2-5
d_gene: TRBD2
abundance: many
v_gene: TRBV7-8
CDR3nt: TGTGCCAGCAGACCCGAACTAGCGGGGGGGCCAGGAACCCAGTACTTC
CDR3aa: CASRPELAGGPGTQYF

j_gene: TRBJ1-1
d_gene: TRBD1
abundance: many
v_gene: TRBV20-1
CDR3nt: TGCAGTGCTAAAGTCAGGGGGCCGAACACTGAAGCTTTCTTT
CDR3aa: CSAKVRGPNTEAFF